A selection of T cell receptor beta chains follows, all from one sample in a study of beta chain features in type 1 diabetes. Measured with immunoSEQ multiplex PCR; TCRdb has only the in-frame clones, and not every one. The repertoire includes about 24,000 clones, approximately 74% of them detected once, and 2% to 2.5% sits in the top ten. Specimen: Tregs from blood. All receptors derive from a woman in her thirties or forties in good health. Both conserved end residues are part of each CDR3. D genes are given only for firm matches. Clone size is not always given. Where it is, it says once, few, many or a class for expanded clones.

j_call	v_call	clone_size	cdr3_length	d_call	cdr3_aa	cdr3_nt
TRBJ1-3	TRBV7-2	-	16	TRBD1	CASSLVQGASGNTIYF	TGTGCCAGCAGCTTAGTACAGGGGGCCTCTGGAAACACCATATATTTT
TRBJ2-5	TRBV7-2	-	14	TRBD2	CASSPSGTQETQYF	TGTGCCAGTTCCCCTAGCGGGACACAAGAGACCCAGTACTTC
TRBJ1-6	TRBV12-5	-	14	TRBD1	CASGPGQGPSPLHF	TGTGCTAGTGGTCCGGGACAGGGACCTTCACCCCTCCACTTT
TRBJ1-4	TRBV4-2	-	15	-	CASSPQGQANEKLFF	TGTGCCAGCAGCCCCCAGGGCCAAGCTAATGAAAAACTGTTTTTT
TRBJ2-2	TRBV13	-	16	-	CASSYRPGPNTGELFF	TGTGCCAGCAGCTATAGGCCAGGGCCGAACACCGGGGAGCTGTTTTTT
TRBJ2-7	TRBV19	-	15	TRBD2	CASSITRAGAGEQYF	TGTGCCAGTAGTATAACAAGAGCGGGGGCCGGCGAGCAGTACTTC
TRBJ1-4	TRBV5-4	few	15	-	CASSVLGAGNEKLFF	TGTGCCAGCAGCGTCTTGGGGGCTGGGAATGAAAAACTGTTTTTT
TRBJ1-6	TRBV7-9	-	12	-	CASSGQGSPLHF	TGTGCCAGCAGCGGGCAGGGTTCACCCCTCCACTTT
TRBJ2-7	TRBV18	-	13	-	CASSPGTSYEQYF	TGTGCCAGCTCACCCGGTACCTCCTACGAGCAGTACTTC
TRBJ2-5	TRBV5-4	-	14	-	CASSFGGYQETQYF	TGTGCCAGCAGCTTTGGAGGGTATCAAGAGACCCAGTACTTC
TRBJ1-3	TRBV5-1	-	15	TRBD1	CASSGSGTGGNTIYF	TGCGCCAGCAGCGGTTCCGGGACAGGGGGAAACACCATATATTTT
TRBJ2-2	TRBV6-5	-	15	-	CASLFRRANTGELFF	TGTGCCAGCCTTTTCAGGAGGGCGAACACCGGGGAGCTGTTTTTT
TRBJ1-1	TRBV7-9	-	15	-	CASSFAGSSKTEAFF	TGTGCCAGCAGCTTCGCGGGCAGCTCTAAGACTGAAGCTTTCTTT
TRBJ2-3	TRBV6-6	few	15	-	CASRSVGAPTDTQYF	TGTGCCAGCAGGAGTGTGGGGGCGCCCACAGATACGCAGTATTTT
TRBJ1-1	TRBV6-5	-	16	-	CASSYSAGMVATEAFF	TGTGCCAGCAGTTACTCTGCAGGGATGGTGGCCACTGAAGCTTTCTTT
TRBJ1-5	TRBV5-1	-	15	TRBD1	CASSPRDSSNQPQHF	TGCGCCAGCAGCCCCCGGGACAGTAGCAATCAGCCCCAGCATTTT
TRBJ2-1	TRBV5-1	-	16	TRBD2	CASRLGTSGGTKGQFF	TGCGCCAGCAGGCTCGGGACTAGCGGGGGGACCAAGGGGCAGTTCTTC
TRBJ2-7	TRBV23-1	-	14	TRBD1	CASKTGQGSYEQYF	TGCGCCAGCAAAACGGGACAGGGCTCCTACGAGCAGTACTTC
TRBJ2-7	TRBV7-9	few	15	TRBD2	CASSPGLAGGREQYF	TGTGCCAGCAGCCCGGGACTAGCGGGGGGGCGTGAGCAGTACTTC
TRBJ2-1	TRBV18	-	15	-	CASSPPGGSYNEQFF	TGTGCCAGCTCACCACCGGGAGGCTCCTACAATGAGCAGTTCTTC
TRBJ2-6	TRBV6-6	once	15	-	CASSPYRAGANVLTF	TGTGCCAGCAGCCCATACAGGGCCGGGGCCAACGTCCTGACTTTC
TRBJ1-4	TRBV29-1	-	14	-	CSVAPGGPVEKLFF	TGCAGCGTGGCCCCGGGGGGTCCGGTTGAAAAACTGTTTTTT
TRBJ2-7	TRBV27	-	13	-	CASSRSQEDEQYF	TGTGCCAGCAGTCGAAGCCAGGAGGACGAGCAGTACTTC
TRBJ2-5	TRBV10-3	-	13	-	CAISPREQETQYF	TGTGCCATCAGCCCCCGCGAGCAAGAGACCCAGTACTTC
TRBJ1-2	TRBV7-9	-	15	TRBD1	CASSSPGQGNYGYTF	TGTGCCAGCAGCTCGCCGGGACAGGGTAACTATGGCTACACCTTC
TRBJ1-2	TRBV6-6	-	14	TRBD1	CASSRTGRTYGYTF	TGTGCCAGCAGCCGGACAGGGCGAACCTATGGCTACACCTTC
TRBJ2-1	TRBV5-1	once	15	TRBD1	CASSFEGAVVNEQFF	TGCGCCAGCAGCTTCGAGGGGGCGGTAGTCAATGAGCAGTTCTTC
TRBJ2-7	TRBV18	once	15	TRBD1	CASSRPGTGAYEQYF	TGTGCCAGCTCACGACCCGGGACAGGGGCCTACGAGCAGTACTTC
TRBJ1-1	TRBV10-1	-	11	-	CATWSGTEAFF	TGCGCCACCTGGTCGGGCACTGAAGCTTTCTTT
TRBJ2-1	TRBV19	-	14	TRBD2	CASKRAGGTNEQFF	TGTGCCAGTAAGCGAGCGGGGGGGACTAATGAGCAGTTCTTC
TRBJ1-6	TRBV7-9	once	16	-	CASSLGRGSYNSPLHF	TGTGCCAGCAGCTTGGGGCGCGGTTCCTATAATTCACCCCTCCACTTT
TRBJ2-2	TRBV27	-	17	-	CASSPTRSIVDTGELFF	TGTGCCAGCAGTCCTACCCGCTCAATTGTCGATACCGGGGAGCTGTTTTTT
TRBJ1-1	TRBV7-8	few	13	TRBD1	CASGSDRDTEAFF	TGTGCCAGCGGATCCGACAGGGACACTGAAGCTTTCTTT
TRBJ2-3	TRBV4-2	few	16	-	CASSQDLRGRADTQYF	TGTGCCAGCAGCCAAGATCTTCGGGGTAGAGCAGATACGCAGTATTTT
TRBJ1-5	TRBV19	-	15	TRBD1	CASSILGQGTQPQHF	TGTGCCAGTAGTATCTTGGGACAGGGTACCCAGCCCCAGCATTTT
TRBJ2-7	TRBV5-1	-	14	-	CASSLAVLSYEQYF	TGCGCCAGCAGCTTGGCAGTCCTCTCCTACGAGCAGTACTTC
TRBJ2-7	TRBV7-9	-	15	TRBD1	CASSARQGGTYEQYF	TGTGCCAGCAGCGCCAGACAGGGGGGGACCTACGAGCAGTACTTC
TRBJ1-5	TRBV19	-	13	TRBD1	CASSPGGNQPQHF	TGTGCCAGTAGTCCAGGGGGGAATCAGCCCCAGCATTTT
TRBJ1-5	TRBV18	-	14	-	CASSPGQRDQPQHF	TGTGCCAGCTCACCCGGACAGAGGGATCAGCCCCAGCATTTT
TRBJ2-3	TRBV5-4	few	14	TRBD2	CASRGGGATDTQYF	TGTGCCAGCAGGGGCGGGGGGGCCACAGATACGCAGTATTTT
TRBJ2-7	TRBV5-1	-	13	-	CASSWGQSYEQYF	TGCGCCAGCAGCTGGGGACAATCCTACGAGCAGTACTTC